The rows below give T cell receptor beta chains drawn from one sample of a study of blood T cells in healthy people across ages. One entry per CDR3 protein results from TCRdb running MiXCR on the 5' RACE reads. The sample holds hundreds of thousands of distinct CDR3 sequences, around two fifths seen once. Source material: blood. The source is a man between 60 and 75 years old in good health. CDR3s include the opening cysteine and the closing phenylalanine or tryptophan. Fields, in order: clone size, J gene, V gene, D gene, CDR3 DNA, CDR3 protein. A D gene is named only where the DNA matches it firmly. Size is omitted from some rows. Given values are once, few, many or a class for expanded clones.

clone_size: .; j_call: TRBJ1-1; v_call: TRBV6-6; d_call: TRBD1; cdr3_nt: TGTGCCATAGGGGACAGGGGGAACACTGAAGCTTTCTTT; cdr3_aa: CAIGDRGNTEAFF
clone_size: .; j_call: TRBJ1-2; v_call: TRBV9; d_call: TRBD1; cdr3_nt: TGTGCCAGCAGCGTAGCTACCGGGACAGGGTCCTACCTGGGTGGCTACACCTTC; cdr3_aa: CASSVATGTGSYLGGYTF
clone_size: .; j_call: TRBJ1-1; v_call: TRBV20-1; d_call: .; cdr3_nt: TGCAGTGCTGCCGGGGTAAACACTGAAGCTTTCTTT; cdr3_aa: CSAAGVNTEAFF
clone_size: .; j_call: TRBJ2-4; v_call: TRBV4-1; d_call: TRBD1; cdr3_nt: TGCGCCAGCAGCCAAGGAGACAGGGAGTACATTCAGTACTTC; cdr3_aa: CASSQGDREYIQYF
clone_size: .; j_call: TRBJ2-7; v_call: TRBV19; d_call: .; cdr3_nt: TGTGCCAGTAGTATTCGGACACTTTATCCCTACGAGCAGTACTTC; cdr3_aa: CASSIRTLYPYEQYF
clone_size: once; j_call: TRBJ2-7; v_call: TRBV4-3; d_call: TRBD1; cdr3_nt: TGCGCCAGCGGCCAAGGTGGACAGGGGGGGTCCTACGAGCAGTACTTC; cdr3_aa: CASGQGGQGGSYEQYF
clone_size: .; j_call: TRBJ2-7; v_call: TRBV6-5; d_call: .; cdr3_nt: TGTGCCAGCAGCATACAGGGTGGGGCCTCCTACGAGCAGTACTTC; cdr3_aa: CASSIQGGASYEQYF
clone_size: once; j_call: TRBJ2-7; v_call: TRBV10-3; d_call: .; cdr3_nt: TGTGCCATCAGTGAGTCAGGGCACACGGGCAATGAGCAGTACTTC; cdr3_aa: CAISESGHTGNEQYF
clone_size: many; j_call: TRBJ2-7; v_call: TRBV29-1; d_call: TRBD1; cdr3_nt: TGCAGCGTCAGCCTACCGGGACAGGGTACCTACGAGCAGTACTTC; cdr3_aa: CSVSLPGQGTYEQYF
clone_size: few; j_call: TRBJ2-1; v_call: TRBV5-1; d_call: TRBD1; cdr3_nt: TGCGCCAGCAGCCCAAAACAGGGGGCAAGGGATGAGCAGTTCTTC; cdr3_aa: CASSPKQGARDEQFF
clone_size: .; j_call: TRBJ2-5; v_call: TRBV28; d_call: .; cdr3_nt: TGTGCCAGCAGAAGACAAAACCAAGAGACCCAGTACTTC; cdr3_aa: CASRRQNQETQYF
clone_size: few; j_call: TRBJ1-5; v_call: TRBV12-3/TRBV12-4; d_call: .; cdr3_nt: TGTGCCAGCAGTTCGCGGGATCAGCCCCAGCATTTT; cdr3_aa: CASSSRDQPQHF
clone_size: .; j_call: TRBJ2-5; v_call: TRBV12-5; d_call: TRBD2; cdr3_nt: TGTGCTAGTGGTCCTAGCGGACAAGAGACCCAGTACTTC; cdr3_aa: CASGPSGQETQYF
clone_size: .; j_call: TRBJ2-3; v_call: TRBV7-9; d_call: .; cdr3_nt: TGTGCCAGCAGCTTTGAGGAGGGTTCACATACGCAGTATTTT; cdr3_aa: CASSFEEGSHTQYF
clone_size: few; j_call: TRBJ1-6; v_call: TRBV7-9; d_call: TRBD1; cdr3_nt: TGTGCCAGCAGCTTAGATCCGGGACAGGGTAATTCACCCCTCCACTTT; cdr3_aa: CASSLDPGQGNSPLHF
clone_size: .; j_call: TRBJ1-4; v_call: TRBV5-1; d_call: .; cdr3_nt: TGCGCCAGCAGTCTTGACGGCAGGCACGCAACTAATGAAAAACTGTTTTTT; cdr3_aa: CASSLDGRHATNEKLFF
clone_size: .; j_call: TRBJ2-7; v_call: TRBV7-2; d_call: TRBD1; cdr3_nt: TGTGCCAGCAGCTTAAAGGGGGCTCGATACGAGCAGTACTTC; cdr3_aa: CASSLKGARYEQYF
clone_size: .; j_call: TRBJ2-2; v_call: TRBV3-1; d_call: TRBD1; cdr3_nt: TGTGCCAGCAGCCTCAGACGGACAGGGGTGAACACCGGGGAGCTGTTTTTT; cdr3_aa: CASSLRRTGVNTGELFF
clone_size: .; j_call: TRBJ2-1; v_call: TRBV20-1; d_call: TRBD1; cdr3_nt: TGCAGTGCTCAGGGACAGGGGGCTAGGAATGAGCAGTTCTTC; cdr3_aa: CSAQGQGARNEQFF
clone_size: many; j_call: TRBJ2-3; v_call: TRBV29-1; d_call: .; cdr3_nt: TGCAGCGTTGATAGGCCCCGGTTTAGGACGCAGTATTTT; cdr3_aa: CSVDRPRFRTQYF
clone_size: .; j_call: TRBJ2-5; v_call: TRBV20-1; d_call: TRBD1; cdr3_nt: TGCAGTGCTAATGGGGGTTATGGACAGGGGTCGCGGCCCCGGCAGTACTTC; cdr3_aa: CSANGGYGQGSRPRQYF
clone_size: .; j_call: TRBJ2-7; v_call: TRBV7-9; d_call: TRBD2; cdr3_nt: TGTGCCAGCAGCTCGACTAGCGGTAACTACGAGCAGTACTTC; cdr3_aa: CASSSTSGNYEQYF
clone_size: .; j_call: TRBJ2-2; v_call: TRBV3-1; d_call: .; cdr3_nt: TGTGCCAGCAGCCAAGACTCGCGGGGCACCGGGGAGCTGTTTTTT; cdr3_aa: CASSQDSRGTGELFF
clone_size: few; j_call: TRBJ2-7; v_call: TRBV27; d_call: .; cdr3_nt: TGTGCCAGCAGCGTCTCCAGCACAGGGCTGACCTACGAGCAGTACTTC; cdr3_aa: CASSVSSTGLTYEQYF
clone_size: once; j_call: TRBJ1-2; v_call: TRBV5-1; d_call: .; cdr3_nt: TGCGCCAGCAGCTTGGTGGCAGGGCTAAACTATGGCTACACCTTC; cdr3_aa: CASSLVAGLNYGYTF
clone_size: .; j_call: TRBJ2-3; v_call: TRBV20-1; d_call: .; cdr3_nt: TGCAGTGCTTTCAAAGACACCGAGGGTACGCAGTATTTT; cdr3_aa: CSAFKDTEGTQYF
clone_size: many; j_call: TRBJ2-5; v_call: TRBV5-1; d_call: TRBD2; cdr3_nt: TGTGCCAGCAGCTCCGGGGGGGTGGAGACCCAGTACTTC; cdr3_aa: CASSSGGVETQYF
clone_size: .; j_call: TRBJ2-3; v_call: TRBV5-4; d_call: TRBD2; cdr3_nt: TGTGCCAGCAGTTCGCTAGCGGAGACCCGGGATACGCAGTATTTT; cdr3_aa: CASSSLAETRDTQYF
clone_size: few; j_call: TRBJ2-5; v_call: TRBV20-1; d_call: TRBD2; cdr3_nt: TGCAGTGCGAACGGGGGGACTGAAGAGACCCAGTACTTC; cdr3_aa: CSANGGTEETQYF
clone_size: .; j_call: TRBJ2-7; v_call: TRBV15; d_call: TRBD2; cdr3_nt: TGTGCCACCAGCCCAATCGGGACTAGCGGGGGGACCGTCACCGAGCAGTACTTC; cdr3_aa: CATSPIGTSGGTVTEQYF
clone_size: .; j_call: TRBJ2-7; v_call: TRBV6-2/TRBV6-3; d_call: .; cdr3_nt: TGTGCCAGCAGTTACTCTCGGACAGCGATATCCTACGAGCAGTACTTC; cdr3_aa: CASSYSRTAISYEQYF
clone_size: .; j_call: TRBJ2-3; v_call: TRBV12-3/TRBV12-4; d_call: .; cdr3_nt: TGTGCCAGCAGAAGCAGCGGAAGCACAGATACGCAGTATTTT; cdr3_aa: CASRSSGSTDTQYF
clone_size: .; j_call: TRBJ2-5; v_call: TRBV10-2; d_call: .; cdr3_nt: TGCGCCAGCAGAGTAGTGGGGGCCTCGTACCAAGAGACCCAGTACTTC; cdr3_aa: CASRVVGASYQETQYF
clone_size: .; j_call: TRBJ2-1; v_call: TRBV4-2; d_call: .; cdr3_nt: TGTGCCAGCAGCCTTAGAACCTGGACCCCCAGCCCCAATGAGCAGTTCTTC; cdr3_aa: CASSLRTWTPSPNEQFF
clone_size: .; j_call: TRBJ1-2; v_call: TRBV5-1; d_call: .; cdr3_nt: TGCGCCAGCAGCCTCCTGAAAGGGGAAGGTGTTCGAGGCTACACCTTC; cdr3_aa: CASSLLKGEGVRGYTF
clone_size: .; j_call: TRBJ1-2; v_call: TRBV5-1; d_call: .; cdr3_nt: TGCGCCAGCAGCTTGAAGGGGGACCACTATGGCTACACCTTC; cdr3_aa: CASSLKGDHYGYTF
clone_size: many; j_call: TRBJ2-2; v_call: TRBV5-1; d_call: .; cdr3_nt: TGCGCCAGCAGCAGAACGACAGGGGCCCGACTAGCGGACACCCTAGCGAACACCGGGGAGCTGTTTTTT; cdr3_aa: CASSRTTGARLADTLANTGELFF
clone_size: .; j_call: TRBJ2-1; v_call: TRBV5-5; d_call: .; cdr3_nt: TGTGCCAGCAGCTTCGAGGGTAAATCCTACAATGAGCAGTTCTTC; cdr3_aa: CASSFEGKSYNEQFF
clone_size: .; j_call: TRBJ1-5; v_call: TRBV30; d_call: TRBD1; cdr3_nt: TGTGCCTGGAGTGTAGGACAGGGCTATCAGCCCCAGCATTTT; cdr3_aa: CAWSVGQGYQPQHF
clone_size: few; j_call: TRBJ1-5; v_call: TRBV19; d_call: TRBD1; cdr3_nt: TGTGCCAGTAGTATAGGTCGGGACAGGGACAATCAGCCCCAGCATTTT; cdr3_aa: CASSIGRDRDNQPQHF
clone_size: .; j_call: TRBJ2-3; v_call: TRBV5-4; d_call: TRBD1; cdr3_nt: TGTGCCAGCAGCTCCCCGACAGGGGGCACAGATACGCAGTATTTT; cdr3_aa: CASSSPTGGTDTQYF
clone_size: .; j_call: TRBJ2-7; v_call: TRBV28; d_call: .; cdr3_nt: TGTGCCAGCAGTCCTCCCCAAGACCGGACCTACGAGCAGTACTTC; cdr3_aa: CASSPPQDRTYEQYF
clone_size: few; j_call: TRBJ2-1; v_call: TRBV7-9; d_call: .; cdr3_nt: TGTGCCAGCAGCTCTTGGAGAGCCTGGGGGGAGGAGCACAATGAGCAGTTCTTC; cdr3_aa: CASSSWRAWGEEHNEQFF
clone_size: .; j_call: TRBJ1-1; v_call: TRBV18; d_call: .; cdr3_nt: TGTGCCAGCTCGCGACGGCTAACTGAAGCTTTCTTT; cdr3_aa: CASSRRLTEAFF
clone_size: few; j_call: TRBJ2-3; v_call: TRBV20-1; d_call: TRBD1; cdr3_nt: TGCAGTGCTAGAGATCCGGGACAGGTGGTCGGAGATACGCAGTATTTT; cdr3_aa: CSARDPGQVVGDTQYF
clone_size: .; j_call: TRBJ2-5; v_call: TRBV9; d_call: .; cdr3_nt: TGTGCCAGCAGCAACGATTTAAGGGACGGTTACAATGAGCAGTACTTC; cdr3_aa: CASSNDLRDGYNEQYF
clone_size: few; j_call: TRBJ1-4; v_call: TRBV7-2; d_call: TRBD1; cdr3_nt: TGTGCCAGCAGCGGCGGGACAGGGGGTGCAACTAATGAAAAACTGTTTTTT; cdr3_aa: CASSGGTGGATNEKLFF
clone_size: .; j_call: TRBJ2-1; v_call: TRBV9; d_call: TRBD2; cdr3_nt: TGTGCCAGCAGCGTAGACGGTAGAGCGGGGTCCCACAATGAGCAGTTCTTC; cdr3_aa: CASSVDGRAGSHNEQFF
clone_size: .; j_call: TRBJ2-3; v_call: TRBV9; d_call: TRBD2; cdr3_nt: TGTGCCAGCAGCGCCGGCCTAGCGGAGAGCACAGATACGCAGTATTTT; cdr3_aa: CASSAGLAESTDTQYF
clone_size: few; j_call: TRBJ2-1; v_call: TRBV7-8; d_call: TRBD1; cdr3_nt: TGTGCCAGCAGCCCGGGCGGGACAGGGGAAACCTACAATGAGCAGTTCTTC; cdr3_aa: CASSPGGTGETYNEQFF
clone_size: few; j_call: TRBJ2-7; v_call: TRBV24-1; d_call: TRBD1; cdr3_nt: TGTGCCACCAGTGCAGTGACAGGGGGAAGTTACGAGCAGTACTTC; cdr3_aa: CATSAVTGGSYEQYF
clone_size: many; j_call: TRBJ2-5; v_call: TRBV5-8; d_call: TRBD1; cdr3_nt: TGTGCCAGCAGCTTGGGACAGGGGGGGCAAGAGACCCAGTACTTC; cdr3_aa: CASSLGQGGQETQYF
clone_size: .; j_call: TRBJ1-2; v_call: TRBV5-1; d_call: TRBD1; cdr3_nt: TGCGCCAGCAGGGCCGGGACAGGCAACGATGGCTACACCTTC; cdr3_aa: CASRAGTGNDGYTF
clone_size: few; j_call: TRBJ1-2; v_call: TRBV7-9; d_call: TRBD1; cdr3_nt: TGTGCCAGCAGCTTAGTTGAGACAGGGTGCGGCTACACCTTC; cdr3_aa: CASSLVETGCGYTF
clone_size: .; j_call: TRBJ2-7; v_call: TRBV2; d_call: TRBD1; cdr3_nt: TGTGCCAGCAGCGCCGACAGGGTTCGGTCCTACGAGCAGTACTTC; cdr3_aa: CASSADRVRSYEQYF
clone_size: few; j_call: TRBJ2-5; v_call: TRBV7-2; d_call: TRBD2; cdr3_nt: TGTGCCAGCAGCTTGAGAGCGGGGGGGCCATTAGGGGAGACCCAGTACTTC; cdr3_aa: CASSLRAGGPLGETQYF
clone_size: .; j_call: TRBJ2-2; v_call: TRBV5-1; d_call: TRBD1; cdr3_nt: TGCGCCAGCAGTCAGACAGGGCGGGACACCGGGGAGCTGTTTTTT; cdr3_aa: CASSQTGRDTGELFF
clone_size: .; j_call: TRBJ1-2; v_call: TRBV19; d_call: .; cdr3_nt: TGTGCCAGTAGTATACCGGGGGGGCCATCTGGCTACACCTTC; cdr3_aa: CASSIPGGPSGYTF
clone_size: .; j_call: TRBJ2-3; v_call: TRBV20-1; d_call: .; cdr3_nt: TGCAGTGCGGACCCTAGAAATCCCGATACGCAGTATTTT; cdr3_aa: CSADPRNPDTQYF
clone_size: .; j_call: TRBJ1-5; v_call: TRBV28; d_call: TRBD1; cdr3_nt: TGTGCCAGCAGTCCACCGACAGGGGGTCAGCCCCAGCATTTT; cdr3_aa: CASSPPTGGQPQHF